A single sample is the source of the 32 T cell receptor beta chains below, sequenced in a study of cytomegalovirus exposure and HLA in healthy donors. Amplification used 60 Vbeta primers and 13 Jbeta primers. The assay was immunoSEQ multiplex PCR, and TCRdb's table has in-frame clones only and misses some. The sample includes over 150,000 clones, more than 65% of them seen just once. Sequencing was carried out using PBMCs. These receptors were obtained from a woman between 50 and 59 years old in good health and CMV-seronegative.

The CDR3 sequence is CASSLALEETQYF. CDR3 DNA sequence: TGTGCCAGCAGCTTAGCACTAGAAGAGACCCAGTACTTC. This rearrangement joins TRBV7-2 to TRBJ2-5; a possible D gene is TRBD2 (5 bases). Trimming stripped 0 bases from V and 3 bases from J, with 5 bases between. The V gene's germline CDR1 is SGHTA and CDR2 FQGNSA. This CDR3 has 13 amino acids.

The chain combines TRBV7-2 with TRBJ1-5; tentative D call: TRBD1 (6 bases). Trimming shortened V by 1 base and J by 6 bases, and 13 bases separated the two germline ends. From germline, CDR1 is SGHTA and CDR2 FQGNSA. The CDR3 consists of 15 residues. The CDR3 region is CASSLGGLMGQPQHF. The CDR3, as DNA: TGTGCCAGCAGCTTAGGGGGGCTAATGGGTCAGCCCCAGCATTTT.

V usage is TRBV9 and J usage is TRBJ2-7, with D uncertain. CDR3 length: 13 amino acids. The germline CDR1 and CDR2 sequences are SGDLS and YYNGEE. The V gene lost 0 bases and the J gene lost 3 bases, with 7 bases spanning the gap. The CDR3 region has the DNA TGTGCCAGCAGCGTAGATCCCCACTACGAGCAGTACTTC. Protein product: CASSVDPHYEQYF. Looking up the rest from reference TRBV9 and TRBJ2-7 gives the full variable domain: DSGVTQTPKHLITATGQRVTLRCSPRSGDLSVYWYQQSLDQGLQFLIQYYNGEERAKGNILERFSAQQFPDLHSELNLSSLELGDSALYFCASSVDPHYEQYFGPGTRLTVT.

Comment on this clone: At one end the junction does not follow the germline gene, possibly because of a read error. CDR3 in DNA: TGTTCCAGCAGCCTACAGGGTTGGACTGAAGCTTTCTTT. Its translation is CSSSLQGWTEAFF. This chain joins TRBV7-9 and TRBJ1-1, with D possibly TRBD1 on 6 matching bases. From germline, CDR1 is SEHNR and CDR2 FQNEAQ (reference sequence). CDR3 length: 13 residues.

This chain connects TRBV6-1 to TRBJ2-7; TRBD1 aligns across 7 bases. The CDR3 is 12 residues long. The junction had 4 bases not matched to a gene; V was cut back by 5 bases and J by 6 bases. Germline-derived CDR1 and CDR2 are MNHNS and SASEGT. The CDR3: CASSRQGSEQYF. DNA for the CDR3: TGTGCCAGCAGTAGACAGGGTAGCGAGCAGTACTTC.

This chain joins TRBV5-1 and TRBJ2-5; 7 positions match TRBD2. V gave up 3 bases and J gave up 2 bases; unmatched junction bases: 1. The CDR3 contains 13 residues. Germline V gives CDR1 SGHRS, CDR2 YFSETQ. The CDR3 region has the DNA TGCGCCAGCAGCTGGGGAGGGCAAGAGACCCAGTACTTC. Amino acid sequence: CASSWGGQETQYF.

This chain joins TRBV4-3 and TRBJ1-4; 10 bases fit TRBD1. The CDR3 loop spans 14 amino acids. The germline V gene has CDR1 LGHNA and CDR2 YSLEER. Trimming took 4 bases from V and 8 from J; bases not matched to a gene: 4. The CDR3 sequence is CASSPGQGKEKLFF. The CDR3 bases are TGCGCCAGCAGCCCGGGACAGGGGAAAGAAAAACTGTTTTTT.

In its sample, this clone was seen once. The J gene is TRBJ1-2, the V gene TRBV2, with unresolved D. The CDR3 has 15 residues. Germline V gene lookup returns CDR1 SNHLY and CDR2 FYNNEI. Trimming pared 4 bases from V and 7 bases from J, leaving 19 bases between. The DNA for the CDR3 is TGTGCCAGCAGTGTCACCTCGACCCTTTCGGGTGGCTACACCTTC. Amino acids: CASSVTSTLSGGYTF.

The J gene is TRBJ2-1, the V gene TRBV7-6, with 9 bases matching TRBD1. From germline, CDR1 is SGHVS and CDR2 FNYEAQ. V shed 4 bases and J 8 bases; nucleotides not matched to a gene: 12. There are 16 residues in the CDR3. The CDR3 DNA is TGTGCCAGCAGCTCCCCCACAACAGGGGGCACCCATGAGCAGTTCTTC. Its translation is CASSSPTTGGTHEQFF.

This clone was seen only once. This rearrangement joins TRBV28 to TRBJ2-5; 8 bases are shared with TRBD2. This CDR3 contains 14 residues. The germline gives CDR1 MDHEN, CDR2 SYDVKM. V shed 8 bases, J shed 6 bases, and the junction held 11 bases outside the gene matches. The CDR3 here is CASVGSGALKTQYF. The CDR3 DNA follows: TGTGCCAGCGTGGGTAGCGGGGCGCTCAAGACCCAGTACTTC.

The chain uses TRBV4-3 and TRBJ2-1, with 8 positions matching TRBD2. Germline-derived CDR1 and CDR2 are LGHNA and YSLEER. This CDR3 region has 18 residues. V was pared by 0 bases and J by 6 bases, with 13 bases of the junction left unmatched. This chain's CDR3 is CASSQDLRDSGAFNEQFF. CDR3 sequence (DNA): TGCGCCAGCAGCCAAGATCTTCGTGATAGCGGGGCGTTCAATGAGCAGTTCTTC.

The chain couples TRBV10-3 to TRBJ2-1; TRBD2 aligns across 11 bases. Germline CDR1 and CDR2: ENHRY and SYGVKD. The CDR3 has 17 amino acids. Germline trimming cut 2 bases from V and 4 bases from J; bases unmatched to any gene: 7. The CDR3 loop reads CAISEPKTSGIYNEQFF. The CDR3 bases are TGTGCCATCAGTGAGCCTAAGACTAGCGGGATTTACAATGAGCAGTTCTTC.

V and J are TRBV7-2 and TRBJ2-7; no clear D. Germline V gene data show CDR1 as SGHTA and CDR2 as FQGNSA. The CDR3 runs to 14 residues. V lost 1 base and J lost 0, with 7 bases in between. The DNA for the CDR3 is TGTGCCAGCAGCTTAGTAGTCACCTCCTACGAGCAGTACTTC. Translated, it gives CASSLVVTSYEQYF. Together with reference TRBV7-2 and TRBJ2-7, the CDR3 gives the full variable domain: GAGVSQSPSNKVTEKGKDVELRCDPISGHTALYWYRQSLGQGLEFLIYFQGNSAPDKSGLPSDRFSAERTGGSVSTLTIQRTQQEDSAVYLCASSLVVTSYEQYFGPGTRLTVT.

J is TRBJ1-1 and V is TRBV5-8; TRBD1 aligns across 8 bases. CDR3 length equals 16 residues. V was clipped by 4 bases and J by 6 bases; unmatched bases: 14. Germline V lookup: CDR1 SGHTS, CDR2 YDEGEE. The CDR3 reads CASSAISGGWIAEAFF. CDR3 nucleotide sequence: TGTGCCAGCAGCGCAATTTCAGGGGGCTGGATCGCTGAAGCTTTCTTT.

The chain is built from TRBV15 and TRBJ1-3; no reliable D call. The CDR3 consists of 17 residues. CDR1 and CDR2 from the germline V gene are LNHNV and YYDKDF (reference sequence). V lost 0 bases to trimming and J lost 0 bases, with 12 bases between them. CDR3 amino acids: CATSRDRDLPSGNTIYF. In DNA form, the CDR3 reads TGTGCCACCAGCAGAGATCGGGATCTGCCCTCTGGAAACACCATATATTTT.

The J gene is TRBJ1-2, the V gene TRBV18; 10 positions agree with TRBD1. The CDR3 is 15 residues long. The J segment lost 8 bases and the V segment lost 4 bases, leaving 10 bases of the junction unmatched. CDR1 is KGHSH and CDR2 is LQKENI in the germline V gene. The CDR3 DNA sequence: TGTGCCAGCTCACAAGAGACAGGGGGCGCGAACGGCTACACCTTC. Protein product: CASSQETGGANGYTF.

A few counts support this clone. The V gene is TRBV19, the J gene TRBJ2-7, with TRBD1 matching 7 bases. This CDR3 comprises 15 residues. The V and J ends lost 9 bases and 3 bases, in that order; junction bases with no gene match: 14. CDR1 is LNHDA and CDR2 is SQIVND in the germline V gene (reference sequence). CDR3 protein: CASTPVGTALYEQYF. CDR3 coding DNA: TGTGCCAGCACGCCCGTAGGGACAGCCCTCTACGAGCAGTACTTC.

J is TRBJ2-6 and V is TRBV27; possible D gene TRBD2, 7 bases. Germline CDR1 is MNHEY and CDR2 is SMNVEV (reference sequence). The CDR3 length is 20 residues. Between the trimmed V and J ends, which lost 1 base and 0 bases, there was a span of 19 bases. CDR3 bases: TGTGCCAGCAGTTTATTTCCCCGGACGGGGGGCTACTCTGGGGCCAACGTCCTGACTTTC. Amino acids: CASSLFPRTGGYSGANVLTF.

Only a few counts were recorded for this clone. The chain has TRBV7-2 and TRBJ2-2, with 8 nucleotides matching TRBD2. Germline V gene data show CDR1 as SGHTA and CDR2 as FQGNSA. The CDR3 runs 17 residues. V was clipped by 5 bases and J by 7 bases; unmatched bases: 15. The CDR3 protein is CASSPPRGGGLIGELFF. The CDR3 DNA reads TGTGCCAGCAGCCCCCCACGGGGGGGAGGATTGATCGGGGAGCTGTTTTTT. The variable domain in full, with the rest retrieved from reference TRBV7-2 and TRBJ2-2, is GAGVSQSPSNKVTEKGKDVELRCDPISGHTALYWYRQSLGQGLEFLIYFQGNSAPDKSGLPSDRFSAERTGGSVSTLTIQRTQQEDSAVYLCASSPPRGGGLIGELFFGEGSRLTVL.

The chain recombines TRBV6-4 with TRBJ2-1, with D unresolved. CDR1 is MRHNA and CDR2 is SNTAGT in the germline V gene. The CDR3 is 15 residues long. V lost 2 bases, J lost 0 bases, and 8 bases lay in between. The CDR3 DNA sequence: TGTGCCAGCAGTGACAAGCTAGTCTCCTACAATGAGCAGTTCTTC. This sequence encodes CASSDKLVSYNEQFF.

V and J are TRBV4-1 and TRBJ1-2; D is uncertain. CDR3 size: 19 residues. The germline gives CDR1 MGHRA, CDR2 YSYEKL. Trimming left V 0 bases short and J 4 bases short, with 24 bases between. Here the CDR3 reads CASSQDRAGARGISYGYTF. CDR3 DNA sequence: TGCGCCAGCAGCCAAGATAGGGCCGGAGCAAGAGGGATCAGCTATGGCTACACCTTC.

The chain links TRBV4-2 to TRBJ1-1; a weak D match, TRBD1 (6 bases). The CDR3 has 16 amino acids. V shed 2 bases and J shed 3 bases, with 16 bases lying between them. CDR1 and CDR2 from the germline V gene are LGHNA and YNFKEQ. The CDR3 here is CASSQRGGGADTEAFF. DNA of the CDR3: TGTGCCAGCAGCCAAAGGGGAGGGGGGGCCGACACTGAAGCTTTCTTT.

The chain links TRBV7-6 to TRBJ2-1; D might be TRBD2 (6 bases). This CDR3 has 14 amino acids. The ends were cut back, 1 base at V and 2 bases at J, with 6 bases in the middle. Per germline, CDR1 SGHVS and CDR2 FNYEAQ. This CDR3 is CASSLGGTYNEQFF. The DNA of the CDR3 is TGTGCCAGCAGCTTAGGCGGGACCTACAATGAGCAGTTCTTC.

This clone was recorded a few times. V is TRBV18 and J is TRBJ1-1; D is possibly TRBD1 (5 bases). The CDR3 totals 16 residues. V lost 0 bases and J 3 bases, leaving 14 bases between the germline ends. Germline CDR1 KGHSH, CDR2 LQKENI. The CDR3 nucleotides read TGTGCCAGCTCACCACCTGCTAGGGGATGGGACACTGAAGCTTTCTTT. Translating it yields CASSPPARGWDTEAFF.

This chain uses TRBV7-9 with TRBJ1-6; possibly TRBD1 for D (6 bases). Deletions cut 5 bases from V and 8 bases from J, with 19 bases between. This CDR3 region has 16 residues. Germline values: CDR1 SEHNR, CDR2 FQNEAQ (reference sequence). CDR3 DNA: TGTGCCAGCAGCCGAGAAGGGGGTAGGTCAGATTCACCCCTCCACTTT. It yields the protein CASSREGGRSDSPLHF.

The rearrangement joins TRBV5-1 to TRBJ2-7; 8 bases fit TRBD2. J lost 6 bases, V lost 3 bases, and 11 bases had no gene match. Germline V gene sequence: CDR1 SGHRS, CDR2 YFSETQ. There are 15 residues in the CDR3. Here the CDR3 reads CASSYQFSGNGEQYF. The CDR3 DNA reads as TGCGCCAGCAGCTACCAATTTAGCGGGAACGGCGAGCAGTACTTC.

The gene calls are TRBV15 and TRBJ2-1; D is possibly TRBD1 (5 bases). This CDR3 is built from 16 residues. Trimming left V 8 bases short and J 12 bases short, with 29 bases between. The germline CDR1 and CDR2 sequences are LNHNV and YYDKDF (reference sequence). The CDR3, as DNA: TGTGCCACCGTTAGTAGAGTGCAGGGCCCCCCGTCGGGGCAGTTCTTC. Its protein product is CATVSRVQGPPSGQFF.

This clone was counted a few times. The CDR3 nucleotides are TGTGCCAGCAGCTCCGGCAGGGGTAGCACTGAAGCTTTCTTT. As protein: CASSSGRGSTEAFF. The rearrangement joins TRBV5-4 to TRBJ1-1; a possible D gene is TRBD1 (6 bases). The CDR3 loop spans 14 amino acids. CDR1 SGHNT and CDR2 YYREEE come from the germline V gene (reference sequence). V lost 3 bases, J lost 4 bases, and 13 bases lay in between.

The CDR3 DNA follows: TGCGCCAGCAGCCGCGGTGACCGACTAGCGGTCACAGATACGCAGTATTTT. It translates to CASSRGDRLAVTDTQYF. This chain connects TRBV5-1 to TRBJ2-3, with 9 bases aligning to TRBD2. This CDR3 region has 17 residues. Losses at the gene ends were 4 bases for V and 2 bases for J; bases not matched to a gene: 11. CDR1 and CDR2 (germline): SGHRS, YFSETQ.

The rearrangement joins TRBV14 to TRBJ2-5; a possible D gene is TRBD1 (6 bases). The CDR3 loop spans 15 amino acids. The V gene's germline CDR1 is SGHDN and CDR2 FVKESK. With 5 bases removed from V and 2 bases from J, the gap between germline ends came to 15 bases. The CDR3 DNA reads as TGTGCCAGCAGCTCCTGGGACATCCAGCAAGAGACCCAGTACTTC. The encoded protein is CASSSWDIQQETQYF.

This clone was detected only a few times. The J gene is TRBJ1-5, the V gene TRBV2, with 8 bases matching TRBD1. V was pared by 4 bases and J by 3 bases, with 8 bases of the junction left unmatched. In germline, CDR1 is SNHLY, CDR2 FYNNEI. This CDR3 has 16 residues. The CDR3 sequence is CASSVWDRTLNQPQHF. Here the CDR3 DNA reads TGTGCCAGCAGTGTATGGGACAGGACACTCAATCAGCCCCAGCATTTT.

The genes are TRBV18 and TRBJ1-5, with TRBD1 matching 7 bases. The V gene's germline CDR1 is KGHSH and CDR2 LQKENI. V trimming: 4 bases; J trimming: 6 bases; junction bases outside the gene matches: 3. The CDR3 runs 13 residues. The CDR3 nucleotides read TGTGCCAGCTCACAGGGGGCCGGTCAGCCCCAGCATTTT. This encodes CASSQGAGQPQHF.